This TCR beta chain was captured by sequencing in a study of blood T cells in healthy people across ages. Turning to the study itself: For every two T cells, template switching captured about one barcoded beta molecule.

As regards this clonotype: What it binds is unknown.

Study results and limitations: There were more naive CD4+ cells and higher diversity in long-lived donors than in aged donors.

For the second PCR, which ran for about 7 to 12 cycles, a sample-barcoded 5' primer and a J-beta primer mix were used. Each cDNA was tagged by a template-switch adaptor containing 12 random nucleotides. Every sample gave at least 3 million paired-end reads containing CDR3. A single record per CDR3 protein comes from TCRdb applying MiXCR to the 5' RACE reads. The table includes roughly 1,500,000 distinct CDR3 sequences, about 40% detected once. V gave up 4 bases and J gave up 5 bases; unmatched junction bases: 11. CDR1 and CDR2 (germline): MNHEY, SVGAGI. CDR3 length equals 16 residues. This clonotype was obtained from a woman in her late teens or twenties in good health. The sequencing input was blood. The chain uses TRBV6-5 and TRBJ2-5; 9 nucleotides align to TRBD1. The CDR3 bases are TGTGCCAGCAGTTTCCGAGGGGACAGGGTTGGGGAGACCCAGTACTTC. Protein: CASSFRGDRVGETQYF.